The 20 T cell receptor beta chains in this list originate from one sample, sequenced in a study of shared clonotypes between healthy human individuals. Clones were sequenced by immunoSEQ multiplex PCR, and TCRdb holds only the in-frame ones, with some missing. The repertoire holds over 1.5 million clones, with nearly 99% as singletons. The specimen was naive CD4+ T cells sorted from blood. The subset was: CD45RA+ positively selected. These receptors all stem from a young man in good health.

About this clone: Sequence at one end of the junction differs from germline and may be a read error. The chain recombines TRBV7-9 with TRBJ1-3; no reliable D call. The germline gives CDR1 SEHNR, CDR2 FQNEAQ (reference sequence). The length of the CDR3 is 15 residues. CDR3 in DNA: TGTGCCAGCAGTTTAGACGGCATGTACGGAAACACCATATATTTT. Translated: CASSLDGMYGNTIYF.

The V call is TRBV5-4, the J call TRBJ2-7; TRBD1 or TRBD2 may be the D gene (6 bases each). The CDR3 has 17 residues. CDR1 is SGHNT, CDR2 YYREEE, per germline (reference sequence). V lost 4 bases, J lost 1 base, and 21 bases lay in between. CDR3 protein: CASSPAGSGANSYEQYF. CDR3 in DNA: TGTGCCAGCAGCCCTGCAGGGTCGGGGGCCAATTCCTACGAGCAGTACTTC.

The chain couples TRBV29-1 to TRBJ2-3; TRBD2 is a possible D gene (5 bases). Trimming shortened V by 7 bases and J by 2 bases, and 16 bases separated the two germline ends. CDR3 length: 14 amino acids. The germline V gene has CDR1 SQVTM and CDR2 ANQGSEA. The CDR3: CSGSGIGFTDTQYF. The CDR3 DNA is TGCAGCGGCTCGGGGATCGGCTTCACAGATACGCAGTATTTT.

The rearrangement uses TRBV5-5 and TRBJ2-5; 10 nucleotides line up with TRBD2. Germline CDR1 is SGHKS and CDR2 is YYEKEE (reference sequence). With V trimmed by 3 bases and J by 3 bases, 8 bases remained unmatched. This CDR3 is 16 amino acids long. The CDR3 region has the DNA TGTGCCAGCAGCTCGGTAGCGGGAGGCTGGAAAGAGACCCAGTACTTC. Translating it yields CASSSVAGGWKETQYF.

This chain connects TRBV4-1 to TRBJ2-3, with 14 bases fitting TRBD2. V lost 0 bases, J lost 2 bases, and 7 bases stayed unmatched. The CDR3 runs 19 residues. Germline CDR1 reads MGHRA; CDR2 reads YSYEKL. CDR3 nucleotide sequence: TGCGCCAGCAGCCAAGACTTCGGGACTAGCGGGAGTTTCACAGATACGCAGTATTTT. Its translation: CASSQDFGTSGSFTDTQYF.

CDR3 region: CASSPGGSGNTIYF. CDR3 nucleotide sequence: TGTGCCAGCAGCCCGGGAGGGTCTGGAAACACCATATATTTT. This chain connects TRBV7-2 to TRBJ1-3; D gene ambiguous. Germline V gene data show CDR1 as SGHTA and CDR2 as FQGNSA. This CDR3 comprises 14 residues. V lost 5 bases and J 1 base, leaving 9 bases between the germline ends.

This chain joins TRBV2 and TRBJ1-5; maybe TRBD1 (5 bases). This CDR3 comprises 13 residues. The V and J ends lost 3 bases and 4 bases respectively, with 7 bases between them. The V gene's germline CDR1 is SNHLY and CDR2 FYNNEI. The CDR3 region has the DNA TGTGCCAGCAGTGAGGGGGGGAATCAGCCCCAGCATTTT. It codes for CASSEGGNQPQHF.

This clone was detected only a few times. The DNA of the CDR3 is TGTGCCAGCAGCTTAGCGCTACGGGGGCTAGCGGGAAAGTACGAGCAGTACTTC. Translating it yields CASSLALRGLAGKYEQYF. This chain connects TRBV7-2 to TRBJ2-7; 9 nucleotides match TRBD2. Germline V CDR1 and CDR2: SGHTA, FQGNSA. The length of the CDR3 is 18 residues. V trimming: 0 bases; J trimming: 4 bases; junction bases outside the gene matches: 13. Together with reference TRBV7-2 and TRBJ2-7, the CDR3 gives the full variable domain: GAGVSQSPSNKVTEKGKDVELRCDPISGHTALYWYRQSLGQGLEFLIYFQGNSAPDKSGLPSDRFSAERTGGSVSTLTIQRTQQEDSAVYLCASSLALRGLAGKYEQYFGPGTRLTVT.

V gene TRBV11-2 combines with J gene TRBJ2-1, with D unclear. Germline V lookup: CDR1 SGHAT, CDR2 FQNNGV. The CDR3 spans 16 residues. V was trimmed by 5 bases and J by 6 bases, leaving 20 bases between them. The CDR3: CASSPRVASFSNEQFF. Here the CDR3 DNA reads TGTGCCAGCAGCCCCCGCGTAGCCTCTTTTAGCAATGAGCAGTTCTTC.

This clone was detected only once. The chain has TRBV2 and TRBJ2-3; tentatively, D is TRBD2 (5 bases). Trimming left V 6 bases short and J 2 bases short, with 9 bases between. The CDR3 length is 13 residues. The germline V gene encodes CDR1 SNHLY and CDR2 FYNNEI. The CDR3 DNA follows: TGTGCCAGCAGGCCGGGGAACACAGATACGCAGTATTTT. The encoded protein is CASRPGNTDTQYF. The whole variable domain, filled in from reference TRBV2 and TRBJ2-3, reads EPEVTQTPSHQVTQMGQEVILRCVPISNHLYFYWYRQILGQKVEFLVSFYNNEISEKSEIFDDQFSVERPDGSNFTLKIRSTKLEDSAMYFCASRPGNTDTQYFGPGTRLTVL.

In regard to this clone: This specimen includes other DNA sequences encoding the same CDR3. This chain connects TRBV5-1 to TRBJ2-3; 7 nucleotides agree with TRBD1. This CDR3 has 14 residues. Germline CDR1 SGHRS, CDR2 YFSETQ. V lost 0 bases to trimming and J lost 4 bases; unmatched junction nucleotides: 2. The DNA of the CDR3 is TGCGCCAGCAGCTTGGCACAGGGGTCAGATACGCAGTATTTT. Its translation is CASSLAQGSDTQYF.

This chain connects TRBV7-8 to TRBJ2-2; 9 bases align to TRBD2. This CDR3 is built from 15 residues. J gave up 7 bases and V 5 bases, and 8 bases lay outside the gene matches. CDR1 is SGHVS and CDR2 is FQNEAQ in the germline V gene. In DNA form, the CDR3 reads TGTGCCAGCAGCCGGCCTAGCGGGACGGTCGGGGAGCTGTTTTTT. As protein: CASSRPSGTVGELFF.

This clone has just one count. The CDR3 sequence is CAIKKGGDQPQHF. The CDR3 DNA reads TGTGCCATCAAGAAGGGTGGGGATCAGCCCCAGCATTTT. This rearrangement joins TRBV10-3 to TRBJ1-5; no clear D gene. Germline V gives CDR1 ENHRY, CDR2 SYGVKD. CDR3 length equals 13 residues. Deletions cut 7 bases from V and 5 bases from J, with 12 bases between.

The rearrangement uses TRBV6-6 and TRBJ2-1; 8 bases fit TRBD2. The CDR3 is 15 amino acids. CDR1 is MNHNY, CDR2 SVGAGI, per germline (reference sequence). The ends lost 9 bases at V and 4 bases at J; junction bases unmatched: 11. Here the CDR3 DNA reads TGTGCCAGTTTTCTCGGACTAGCAGATTACAATGAGCAGTTCTTC. This codes for CASFLGLADYNEQFF.

The chain employs TRBV18 and TRBJ1-2, with D hard to call. Trimming took 0 bases from V and 8 from J, leaving 10 bases between them. Germline V gives CDR1 KGHSH, CDR2 LQKENI. This CDR3 is 13 amino acids long. The CDR3 nucleotides read TGTGCCAGCTCACCACCGACCGATTCGGGCTACACCTTC. Translated, it gives CASSPPTDSGYTF.

This chain links TRBV15 with TRBJ1-2; D call uncertain. V lost 0 bases and J lost 3, with 11 bases in between. CDR3 size: 15 residues. The germline V gene has CDR1 LNHNV and CDR2 YYDKDF (reference sequence). CDR3 DNA sequence: TGTGCCACCAGCAGAGATGTCAGCCCGGACTATGGCTACACCTTC. Its protein product is CATSRDVSPDYGYTF.

This clone was seen a single time. This chain joins TRBV11-2 and TRBJ2-3; no clear D gene. From germline, CDR1 is SGHAT and CDR2 FQNNGV. The CDR3 runs 14 residues. V dropped 4 bases and J dropped 0 bases, with 8 bases sitting between them. The CDR3 protein is CASSSRTSTDTQYF. For the CDR3, the DNA is TGTGCCAGCAGCTCCCGAACTAGCACAGATACGCAGTATTTT.

This rearrangement joins TRBV7-2 to TRBJ2-5, with D tentatively TRBD2 (6 bases). V was cut by 4 bases and J by 3 bases, with 12 bases left in between. The CDR3 contains 14 residues. CDR1 and CDR2 (germline): SGHTA, FQGNSA. CDR3 in amino acids: CASSSITGEETQYF. CDR3 nucleotide sequence: TGTGCCAGCAGCTCCATCACGGGAGAAGAGACCCAGTACTTC.

J is TRBJ1-5 and V is TRBV5-5; 11 bases match TRBD1. In germline, CDR1 is SGHKS, CDR2 YYEKEE (reference sequence). The CDR3 is 17 amino acids. V shed 0 bases and J 3 bases; nucleotides not matched to a gene: 5. The CDR3 bases are TGTGCCAGCAGCTTGGGGACAGGGGGCCCCAACAATCAGCCCCAGCATTTT. Amino acids: CASSLGTGGPNNQPQHF.

The V gene is TRBV7-9, the J gene TRBJ1-1; unclear D gene. The ends were cut back, 5 bases at V and 2 bases at J, with 15 bases in the middle. Germline CDR1 SEHNR, CDR2 FQNEAQ (reference sequence). The CDR3 length is 15 residues. CDR3 coding DNA: TGTGCCAGCAGCGAAACATGGAGGGCAAACACTGAAGCTTTCTTT. Protein product: CASSETWRANTEAFF.